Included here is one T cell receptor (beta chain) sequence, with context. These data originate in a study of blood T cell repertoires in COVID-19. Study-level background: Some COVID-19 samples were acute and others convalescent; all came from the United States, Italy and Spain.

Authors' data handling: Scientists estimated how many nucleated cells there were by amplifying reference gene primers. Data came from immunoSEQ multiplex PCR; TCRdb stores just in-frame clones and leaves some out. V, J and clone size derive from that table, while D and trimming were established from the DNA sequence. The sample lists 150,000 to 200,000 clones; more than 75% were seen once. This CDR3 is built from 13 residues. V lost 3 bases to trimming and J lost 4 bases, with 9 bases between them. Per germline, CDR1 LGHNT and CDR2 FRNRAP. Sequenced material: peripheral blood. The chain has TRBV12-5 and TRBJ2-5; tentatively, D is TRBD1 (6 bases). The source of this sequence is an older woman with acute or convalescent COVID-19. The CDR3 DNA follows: TGTGCTAGTGGTTTTACAGGGCTAGAGACCCAGTACTTC. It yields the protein CASGFTGLETQYF.